This is a list of T cell receptor beta chains from one sample in a study of shared clonotypes between healthy human individuals. Using immunoSEQ multiplex PCR, the repertoire was profiled, and TCRdb retains in-frame clones only, with some absent. The profile shows about 2,500,000 clones, around 90% of them singletons. The sequenced material came from naive CD4+ T cells sorted from blood. These receptors were taken from a man between 18 and 35 years old in good health. Both conserved end residues are part of each CDR3. A D gene is named only where the DNA matches it firmly. The listing skips clone size in some rows; elsewhere it reads once, few, many or a size class.

CDR3 length: 14
J gene: TRBJ1-2
V gene: TRBV19
D gene: -
clone size: -
CDR3 protein: CASSHLGDPQGYTF
CDR3 DNA: TGTGCCAGTAGTCATTTAGGGGACCCTCAGGGCTACACCTTC

CDR3 length: 14
J gene: TRBJ2-2
V gene: TRBV5-6
D gene: -
clone size: -
CDR3 protein: CASSFGRNTGELFF
CDR3 DNA: TGTGCCAGCAGCTTTGGACGGAACACCGGGGAGCTGTTTTTT

CDR3 length: 14
J gene: TRBJ2-2
V gene: TRBV10-1
D gene: TRBD1
clone size: -
CDR3 protein: CASSGQGWTGELFF
CDR3 DNA: TGCGCCAGCAGCGGACAGGGTTGGACCGGGGAGCTGTTTTTT

CDR3 length: 18
J gene: TRBJ2-6
V gene: TRBV5-1
D gene: TRBD1
clone size: once
CDR3 protein: CASSFGGQASSGANVLTF
CDR3 DNA: TGCGCCAGCAGCTTCGGGGGACAGGCGAGCTCTGGGGCCAACGTCCTGACTTTC

CDR3 length: 14
J gene: TRBJ1-1
V gene: TRBV9
D gene: -
clone size: -
CDR3 protein: CASQPAGINTEAFF
CDR3 DNA: TGTGCCAGTCAGCCCGCCGGGATTAACACTGAAGCTTTCTTT

CDR3 length: 18
J gene: TRBJ2-1
V gene: TRBV5-1
D gene: TRBD2
clone size: -
CDR3 protein: CASSSNVGGGRVHNEQFF
CDR3 DNA: TGCGCCAGCAGTTCCAACGTCGGGGGCGGGAGGGTACACAATGAGCAGTTCTTC

CDR3 length: 14
J gene: TRBJ1-1
V gene: TRBV6-1
D gene: TRBD1
clone size: -
CDR3 protein: CASSVPGTGREAFF
CDR3 DNA: TGTGCCAGCAGTGTACCCGGGACAGGTAGGGAAGCTTTCTTT

CDR3 length: 13
J gene: TRBJ1-5
V gene: TRBV10-3
D gene: -
clone size: -
CDR3 protein: CAISGTGNQPQHF
CDR3 DNA: TGTGCCATCAGCGGGACCGGCAATCAGCCCCAGCATTTT

CDR3 length: 14
J gene: TRBJ2-7
V gene: TRBV6-5
D gene: TRBD1
clone size: -
CDR3 protein: CASSLQGASYEQYF
CDR3 DNA: TGTGCCAGCAGTTTACAGGGGGCTTCCTACGAGCAGTACTTC

CDR3 length: 11
J gene: TRBJ2-5
V gene: TRBV5-1
D gene: -
clone size: -
CDR3 protein: CASSHEETQYF
CDR3 DNA: TGCGCCAGCAGCCATGAAGAGACCCAGTACTTC

CDR3 length: 17
J gene: TRBJ2-3
V gene: TRBV9
D gene: -
clone size: -
CDR3 protein: CASSVGGTWLGTDTQYF
CDR3 DNA: TGTGCCAGCAGCGTAGGGGGGACGTGGTTGGGCACAGATACGCAGTATTTT

CDR3 length: 16
J gene: TRBJ2-1
V gene: TRBV6-6
D gene: -
clone size: -
CDR3 protein: CASSYSAVSSYNEQFF
CDR3 DNA: TGTGCCAGCAGTTACAGTGCGGTGAGCTCCTACAATGAGCAGTTCTTC

CDR3 length: 15
J gene: TRBJ1-5
V gene: TRBV6-6
D gene: TRBD1
clone size: -
CDR3 protein: CASRTGGSNNQPQHF
CDR3 DNA: TGTGCCAGCAGGACAGGGGGCTCTAACAATCAGCCCCAGCATTTT

CDR3 length: 14
J gene: TRBJ1-1
V gene: TRBV10-3
D gene: -
clone size: -
CDR3 protein: CAITPTETNTEAFF
CDR3 DNA: TGTGCCATCACCCCGACAGAAACCAACACTGAAGCTTTCTTT

CDR3 length: 16
J gene: TRBJ1-6
V gene: TRBV7-2
D gene: TRBD1
clone size: -
CDR3 protein: CASSSGTGRDNSPLHF
CDR3 DNA: TGTGCCAGCAGCTCAGGGACAGGGAGAGATAATTCACCCCTCCACTTT

CDR3 length: 12
J gene: TRBJ2-1
V gene: TRBV30
D gene: -
clone size: -
CDR3 protein: CAWSQRTNEQFF
CDR3 DNA: TGTGCCTGGAGTCAAAGAACCAATGAGCAGTTCTTC

CDR3 length: 15
J gene: TRBJ1-1
V gene: TRBV7-2
D gene: -
clone size: -
CDR3 protein: CASSSPGTGGTEAFF
CDR3 DNA: TGTGCCAGCAGCTCTCCCGGGACGGGAGGGACTGAAGCTTTCTTT

CDR3 length: 12
J gene: TRBJ2-7
V gene: TRBV6-1
D gene: TRBD2
clone size: -
CDR3 protein: CASRPGGGKQYF
CDR3 DNA: TGTGCCAGCAGACCTGGGGGAGGGAAGCAGTACTTC

CDR3 length: 15
J gene: TRBJ1-5
V gene: TRBV18
D gene: -
clone size: -
CDR3 protein: CASSPSEGSNQPQHF
CDR3 DNA: TGTGCCAGCTCACCATCGGAGGGGAGCAATCAGCCCCAGCATTTT

CDR3 length: 14
J gene: TRBJ2-1
V gene: TRBV5-1
D gene: -
clone size: -
CDR3 protein: CASSPGGAGHEQFF
CDR3 DNA: TGCGCCAGCTCGCCGGGCGGAGCAGGGCATGAGCAGTTCTTC

CDR3 length: 14
J gene: TRBJ1-4
V gene: TRBV2
D gene: -
clone size: -
CDR3 protein: CASSEAGVFEKLFF
CDR3 DNA: TGTGCCAGCAGTGAAGCGGGCGTCTTTGAAAAACTGTTTTTT

CDR3 length: 15
J gene: TRBJ2-1
V gene: TRBV11-2
D gene: TRBD1
clone size: -
CDR3 protein: CASSPDRGLYNEQFF
CDR3 DNA: TGTGCCAGCAGCCCGGACAGGGGGCTTTACAATGAGCAGTTCTTC

CDR3 length: 12
J gene: TRBJ1-1
V gene: TRBV25-1
D gene: -
clone size: few
CDR3 protein: CASRGMNTEAFF
CDR3 DNA: TGTGCCAGCAGGGGAATGAACACTGAAGCTTTCTTT

CDR3 length: 14
J gene: TRBJ2-3
V gene: TRBV19
D gene: -
clone size: -
CDR3 protein: CASSIRGGTDTQYF
CDR3 DNA: TGTGCCAGTAGTATCCGTGGGGGCACAGATACGCAGTATTTT

CDR3 length: 14
J gene: TRBJ1-1
V gene: TRBV28
D gene: -
clone size: -
CDR3 protein: CASQNYGGPTEAFF
CDR3 DNA: TGTGCCAGTCAAAATTACGGGGGCCCCACTGAAGCTTTCTTT

CDR3 length: 11
J gene: TRBJ1-1
V gene: TRBV29-1
D gene: -
clone size: few
CDR3 protein: CSGQGSTEAFF
CDR3 DNA: TGCAGCGGGCAGGGGAGCACTGAAGCTTTCTTT

CDR3 length: 12
J gene: TRBJ1-1
V gene: TRBV7-9
D gene: TRBD1
clone size: -
CDR3 protein: CASSQEDREAFF
CDR3 DNA: TGTGCCAGCAGCCAAGAGGACAGGGAAGCTTTCTTT

CDR3 length: 14
J gene: TRBJ1-1
V gene: TRBV5-1
D gene: -
clone size: -
CDR3 protein: CASSFAGMNTEAFF
CDR3 DNA: TGCGCCAGCAGCTTTGCGGGGATGAACACTGAAGCTTTCTTT

CDR3 length: 10
J gene: TRBJ2-2
V gene: TRBV7-2
D gene: -
clone size: -
CDR3 protein: CASSFWELFF
CDR3 DNA: TGTGCCAGCAGCTTTTGGGAGCTGTTTTTT

CDR3 length: 15
J gene: TRBJ2-7
V gene: TRBV6-5
D gene: -
clone size: -
CDR3 protein: CASSSPRGALYEQYF
CDR3 DNA: TGTGCCAGCAGTTCCCCCCGTGGGGCGCTCTACGAGCAGTACTTC

CDR3 length: 15
J gene: TRBJ1-6
V gene: TRBV27
D gene: TRBD1
clone size: -
CDR3 protein: CASSSPGQGNSPLHF
CDR3 DNA: TGTGCCAGCAGTTCTCCGGGACAGGGTAATTCACCCCTCCACTTT

CDR3 length: 16
J gene: TRBJ2-3
V gene: TRBV7-9
D gene: TRBD2
clone size: -
CDR3 protein: CASSLGPGGSTDTQYF
CDR3 DNA: TGTGCCAGCAGCTTAGGTCCGGGGGGAAGCACAGATACGCAGTATTTT

CDR3 length: 12
J gene: TRBJ2-3
V gene: TRBV15
D gene: -
clone size: -
CDR3 protein: CATGLSTDTQYF
CDR3 DNA: TGTGCCACCGGCTTGAGCACAGATACGCAGTATTTT

CDR3 length: 16
J gene: TRBJ2-1
V gene: TRBV7-2
D gene: TRBD2
clone size: -
CDR3 protein: CASSSTGTSGRNEQFF
CDR3 DNA: TGTGCCAGCAGCTCTACTGGGACTAGCGGGAGAAATGAGCAGTTCTTC

CDR3 length: 14
J gene: TRBJ2-2
V gene: TRBV7-9
D gene: -
clone size: -
CDR3 protein: CASSADANTGELFF
CDR3 DNA: TGTGCCAGCAGCGCCGACGCGAACACCGGGGAGCTGTTTTTT

CDR3 length: 18
J gene: TRBJ1-4
V gene: TRBV4-1
D gene: -
clone size: -
CDR3 protein: CASSPRAGGGITNEKLFF
CDR3 DNA: TGCGCCAGCAGCCCTCGGGCGGGGGGTGGAATCACTAATGAAAAACTGTTTTTT

CDR3 length: 13
J gene: TRBJ1-5
V gene: TRBV5-1
D gene: -
clone size: -
CDR3 protein: CASSSGNNQPQHF
CDR3 DNA: TGCGCCAGCAGCTCAGGAAACAATCAGCCCCAGCATTTT

CDR3 length: 14
J gene: TRBJ2-6
V gene: TRBV10-3
D gene: -
clone size: -
CDR3 protein: CAIGQSSGANVLTF
CDR3 DNA: TGTGCCATCGGACAGAGCTCTGGGGCCAACGTCCTGACTTTC

CDR3 length: 16
J gene: TRBJ1-6
V gene: TRBV4-1
D gene: -
clone size: -
CDR3 protein: CASSEGGASYNSPLHF
CDR3 DNA: TGCGCCAGCAGCGAGGGGGGGGCCTCTTATAATTCACCCCTCCACTTT

CDR3 length: 14
J gene: TRBJ2-2
V gene: TRBV29-1
D gene: -
clone size: -
CDR3 protein: CSVEPQVNTGELFF
CDR3 DNA: TGCAGCGTTGAACCCCAGGTGAACACCGGGGAGCTGTTTTTT

CDR3 length: 13
J gene: TRBJ2-5
V gene: TRBV5-1
D gene: -
clone size: few
CDR3 protein: CASSLGGRETQYF
CDR3 DNA: TGCGCCAGCAGCTTGGGGGGGCGCGAGACCCAGTACTTC

CDR3 length: 16
J gene: TRBJ2-3
V gene: TRBV12-5
D gene: TRBD2
clone size: -
CDR3 protein: CASGWGASGNPDTQYF
CDR3 DNA: TGTGCTAGTGGTTGGGGGGCTAGCGGGAATCCAGATACGCAGTATTTT

CDR3 length: 14
J gene: TRBJ2-1
V gene: TRBV7-2
D gene: TRBD2
clone size: -
CDR3 protein: CASRKGGPSFEQFF
CDR3 DNA: TGTGCCAGCAGGAAGGGAGGGCCATCGTTCGAGCAGTTCTTC